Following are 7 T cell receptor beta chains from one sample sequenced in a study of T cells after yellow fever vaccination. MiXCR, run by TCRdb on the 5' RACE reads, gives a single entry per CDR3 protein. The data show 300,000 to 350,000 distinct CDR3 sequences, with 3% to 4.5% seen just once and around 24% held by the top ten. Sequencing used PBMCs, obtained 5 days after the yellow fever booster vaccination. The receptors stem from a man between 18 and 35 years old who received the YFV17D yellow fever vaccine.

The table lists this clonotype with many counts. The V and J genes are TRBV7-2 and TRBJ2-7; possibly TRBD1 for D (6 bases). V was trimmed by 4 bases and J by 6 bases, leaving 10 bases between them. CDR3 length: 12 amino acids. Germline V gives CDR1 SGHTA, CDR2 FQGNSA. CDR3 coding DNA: TGTGCCAGCAGCTCTCTGGGGGCCGAGCAGTACTTC. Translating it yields CASSSLGAEQYF.

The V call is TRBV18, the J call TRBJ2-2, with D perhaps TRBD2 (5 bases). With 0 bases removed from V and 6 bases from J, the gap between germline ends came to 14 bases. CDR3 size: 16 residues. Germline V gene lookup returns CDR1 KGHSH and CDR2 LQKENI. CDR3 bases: TGTGCCAGCTCACCACCGAGTTCCGGGAATGCCGGGGAGCTGTTTTTT. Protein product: CASSPPSSGNAGELFF.

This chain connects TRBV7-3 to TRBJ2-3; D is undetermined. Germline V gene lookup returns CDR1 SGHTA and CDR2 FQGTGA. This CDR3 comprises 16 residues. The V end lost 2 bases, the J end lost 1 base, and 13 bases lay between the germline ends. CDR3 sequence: CASSLESRTRTDTQYF. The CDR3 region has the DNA TGTGCCAGCAGCTTAGAATCGCGGACCCGCACAGATACGCAGTATTTT.

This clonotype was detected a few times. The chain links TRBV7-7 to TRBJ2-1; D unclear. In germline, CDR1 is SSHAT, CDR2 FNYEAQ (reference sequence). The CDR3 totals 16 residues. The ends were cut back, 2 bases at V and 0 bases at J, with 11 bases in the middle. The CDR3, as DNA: TGTGCCAGCAGCTTACAGTGGTCGAGCTCCTACAATGAGCAGTTCTTC. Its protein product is CASSLQWSSSYNEQFF.

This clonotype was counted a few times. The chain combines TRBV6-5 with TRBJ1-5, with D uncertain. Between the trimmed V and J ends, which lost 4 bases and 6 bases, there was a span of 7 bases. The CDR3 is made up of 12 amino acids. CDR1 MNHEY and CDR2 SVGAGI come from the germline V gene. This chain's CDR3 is CASSFHGQPQHF. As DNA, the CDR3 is TGTGCCAGCAGTTTTCACGGTCAGCCCCAGCATTTT.

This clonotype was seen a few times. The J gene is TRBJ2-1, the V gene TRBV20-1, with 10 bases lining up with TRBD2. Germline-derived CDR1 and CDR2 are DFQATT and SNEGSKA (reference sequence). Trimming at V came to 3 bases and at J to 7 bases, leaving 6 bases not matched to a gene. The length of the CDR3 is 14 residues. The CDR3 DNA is TGCAGTGCTAGGACCAGCGGGGGGGCAAATGAGCAGTTCTTC. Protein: CSARTSGGANEQFF.

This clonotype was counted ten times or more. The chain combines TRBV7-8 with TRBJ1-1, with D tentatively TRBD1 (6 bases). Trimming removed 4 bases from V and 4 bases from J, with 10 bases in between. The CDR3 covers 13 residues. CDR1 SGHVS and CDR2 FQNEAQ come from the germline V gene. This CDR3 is CASSSGVVTEAFF. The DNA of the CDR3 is TGTGCCAGCAGCTCAGGGGTTGTCACTGAAGCTTTCTTT.